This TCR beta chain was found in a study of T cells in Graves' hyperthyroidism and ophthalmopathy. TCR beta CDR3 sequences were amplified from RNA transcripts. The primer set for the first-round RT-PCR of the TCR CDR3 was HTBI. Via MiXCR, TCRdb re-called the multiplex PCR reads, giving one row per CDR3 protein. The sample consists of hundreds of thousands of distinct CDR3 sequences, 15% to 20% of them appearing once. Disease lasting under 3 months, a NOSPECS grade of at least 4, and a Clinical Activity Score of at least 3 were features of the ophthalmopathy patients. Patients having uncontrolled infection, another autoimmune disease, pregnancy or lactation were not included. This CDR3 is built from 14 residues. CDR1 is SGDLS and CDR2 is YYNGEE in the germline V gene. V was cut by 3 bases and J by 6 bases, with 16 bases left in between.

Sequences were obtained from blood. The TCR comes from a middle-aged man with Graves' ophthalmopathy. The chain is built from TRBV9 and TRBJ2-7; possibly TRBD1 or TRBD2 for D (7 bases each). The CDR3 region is CASSEGEGAREQYF. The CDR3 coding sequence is TGTGCCAGCAGCGAGGGGGAGGGGGCGCGCGAGCAGTACTTC.